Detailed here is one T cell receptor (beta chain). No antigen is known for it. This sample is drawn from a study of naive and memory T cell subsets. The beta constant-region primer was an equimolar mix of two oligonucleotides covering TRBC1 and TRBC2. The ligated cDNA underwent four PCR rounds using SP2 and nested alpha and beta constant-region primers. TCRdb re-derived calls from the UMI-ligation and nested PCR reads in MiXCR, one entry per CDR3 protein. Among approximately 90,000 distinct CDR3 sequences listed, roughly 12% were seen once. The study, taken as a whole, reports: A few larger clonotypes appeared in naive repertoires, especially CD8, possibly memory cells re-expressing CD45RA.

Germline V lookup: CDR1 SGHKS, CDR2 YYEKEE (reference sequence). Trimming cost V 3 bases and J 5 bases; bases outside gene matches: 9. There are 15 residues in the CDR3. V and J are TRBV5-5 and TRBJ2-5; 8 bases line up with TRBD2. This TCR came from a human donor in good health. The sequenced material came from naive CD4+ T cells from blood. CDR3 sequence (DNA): TGTGCCAGCAGCTCGGGAGGGACGGCCGACGAGACCCAGTACTTC. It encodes CASSSGGTADETQYF.